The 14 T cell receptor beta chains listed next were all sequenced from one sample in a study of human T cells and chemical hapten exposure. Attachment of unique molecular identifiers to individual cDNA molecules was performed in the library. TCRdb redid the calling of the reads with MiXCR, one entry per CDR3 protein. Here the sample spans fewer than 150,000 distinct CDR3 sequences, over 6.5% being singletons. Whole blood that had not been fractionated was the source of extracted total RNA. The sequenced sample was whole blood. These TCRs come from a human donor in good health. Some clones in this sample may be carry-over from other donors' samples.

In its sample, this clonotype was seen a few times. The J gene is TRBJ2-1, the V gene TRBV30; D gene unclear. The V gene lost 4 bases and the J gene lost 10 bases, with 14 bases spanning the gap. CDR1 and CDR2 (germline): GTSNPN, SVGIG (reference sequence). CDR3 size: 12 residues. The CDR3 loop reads CAWNSRQTEQFF. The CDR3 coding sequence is TGTGCCTGGAACTCGCGCCAGACCGAGCAGTTCTTC.

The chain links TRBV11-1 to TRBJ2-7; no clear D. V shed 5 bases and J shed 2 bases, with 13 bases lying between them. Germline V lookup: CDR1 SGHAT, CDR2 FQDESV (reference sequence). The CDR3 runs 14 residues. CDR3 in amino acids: CASSPNPPAYEQYF. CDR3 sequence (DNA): TGTGCCAGCAGCCCAAACCCTCCCGCCTACGAGCAGTACTTC.

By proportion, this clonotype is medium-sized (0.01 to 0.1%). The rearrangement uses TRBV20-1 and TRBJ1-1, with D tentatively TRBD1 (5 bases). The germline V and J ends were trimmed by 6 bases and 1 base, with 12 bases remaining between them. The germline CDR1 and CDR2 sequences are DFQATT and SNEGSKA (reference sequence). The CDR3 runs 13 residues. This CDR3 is CSADEGRNTEAFF. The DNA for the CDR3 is TGCAGTGCCGACGAGGGGCGGAACACTGAAGCTTTCTTT.

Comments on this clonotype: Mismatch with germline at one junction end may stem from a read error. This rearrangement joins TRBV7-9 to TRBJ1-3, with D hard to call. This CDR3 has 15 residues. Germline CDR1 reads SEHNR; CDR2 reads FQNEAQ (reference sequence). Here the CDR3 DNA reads TGTACCAGCAGCTTAAGGGAACCCAAGGGAAACACCATATATTTT. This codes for CTSSLREPKGNTIYF.

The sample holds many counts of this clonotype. CDR3 sequence: CASSFISEAFF. In DNA form, the CDR3 reads TGTGCCAGCAGTTTTATCTCTGAAGCTTTCTTT. The V gene is TRBV28, the J gene TRBJ1-1, with D unclear. This CDR3 has 11 residues. Germline V CDR1 and CDR2: MDHEN, SYDVKM. V was clipped by 3 bases and J by 6 bases, with 5 bases between them.

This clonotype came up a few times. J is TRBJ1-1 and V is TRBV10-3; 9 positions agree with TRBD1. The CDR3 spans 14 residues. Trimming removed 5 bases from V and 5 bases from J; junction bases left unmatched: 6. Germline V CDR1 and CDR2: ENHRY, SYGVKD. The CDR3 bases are TGTGCCATCAGTAGGACAGGGGATTGGACTGAAGCTTTCTTT. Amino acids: CAISRTGDWTEAFF.

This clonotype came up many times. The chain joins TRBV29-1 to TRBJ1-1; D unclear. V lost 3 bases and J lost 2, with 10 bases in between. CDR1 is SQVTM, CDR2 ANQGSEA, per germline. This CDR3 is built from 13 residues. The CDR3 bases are TGCAGCGTTGAGCCCGTTCTAAACACTGAAGCTTTCTTT. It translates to CSVEPVLNTEAFF.

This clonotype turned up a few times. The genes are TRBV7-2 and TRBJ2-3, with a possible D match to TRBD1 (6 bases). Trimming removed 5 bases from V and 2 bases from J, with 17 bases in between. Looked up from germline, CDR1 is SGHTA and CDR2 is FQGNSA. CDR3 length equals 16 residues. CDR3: CASSLKGHRITDTQYF. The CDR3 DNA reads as TGTGCCAGCAGCCTCAAGGGACACAGGATCACAGATACGCAGTATTTT. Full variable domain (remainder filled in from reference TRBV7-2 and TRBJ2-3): GAGVSQSPSNKVTEKGKDVELRCDPISGHTALYWYRQSLGQGLEFLIYFQGNSAPDKSGLPSDRFSAERTGGSVSTLTIQRTQQEDSAVYLCASSLKGHRITDTQYFGPGTRLTVL.

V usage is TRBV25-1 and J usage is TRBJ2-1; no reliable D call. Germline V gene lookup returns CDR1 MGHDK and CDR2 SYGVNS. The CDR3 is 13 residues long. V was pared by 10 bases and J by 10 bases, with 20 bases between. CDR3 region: CATRLSGVKEQFF. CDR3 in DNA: TGTGCCACCCGGCTAAGTGGCGTGAAGGAGCAGTTCTTC.

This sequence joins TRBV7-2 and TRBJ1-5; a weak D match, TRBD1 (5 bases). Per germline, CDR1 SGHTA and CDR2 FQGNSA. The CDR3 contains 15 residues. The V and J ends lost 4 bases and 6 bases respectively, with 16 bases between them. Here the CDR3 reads CASSSHGGEAQPQHF. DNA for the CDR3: TGTGCCAGCAGCTCCCACGGAGGGGAGGCTCAGCCCCAGCATTTT.

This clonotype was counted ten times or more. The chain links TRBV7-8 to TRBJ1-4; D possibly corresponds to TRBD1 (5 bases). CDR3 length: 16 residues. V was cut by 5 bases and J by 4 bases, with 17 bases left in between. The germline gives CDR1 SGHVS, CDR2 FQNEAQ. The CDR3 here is CASSPRGDGNNEKLFF. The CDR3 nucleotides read TGTGCCAGCAGCCCGCGGGGGGACGGAAATAATGAAAAACTGTTTTTT.

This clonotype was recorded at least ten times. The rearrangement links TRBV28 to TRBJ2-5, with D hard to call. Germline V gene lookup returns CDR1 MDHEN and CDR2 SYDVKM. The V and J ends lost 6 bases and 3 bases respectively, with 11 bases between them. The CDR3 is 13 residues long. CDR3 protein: CASSTPGKETQYF. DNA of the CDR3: TGTGCCAGCAGCACGCCGGGTAAAGAGACCCAGTACTTC.

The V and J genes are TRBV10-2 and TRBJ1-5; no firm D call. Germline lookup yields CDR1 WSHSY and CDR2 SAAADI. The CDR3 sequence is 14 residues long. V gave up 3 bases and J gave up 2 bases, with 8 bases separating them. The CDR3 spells CASSDQIGNQPQHF. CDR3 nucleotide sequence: TGCGCCAGCAGTGATCAGATAGGCAATCAGCCCCAGCATTTT.

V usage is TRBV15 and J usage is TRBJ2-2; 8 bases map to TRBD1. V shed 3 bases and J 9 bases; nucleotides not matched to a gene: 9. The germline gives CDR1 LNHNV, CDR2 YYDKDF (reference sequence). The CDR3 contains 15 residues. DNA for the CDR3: TGTGCCACCAGCAGGGACAGGGCAACACGGCGGGAGCTGTTTTTT. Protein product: CATSRDRATRRELFF.